This TCR beta chain comes out of a study of response to subunit inactivated influenza vaccine. About this clonotype itself: Its antigen is currently unknown.

TCRdb fed the RT-PCR reads into MiXCR, producing one record per CDR3 protein. This table has more than 200,000 distinct CDR3 sequences, 12% appearing once. Study findings and constraints: Only a handful of new T cells, the authors suggested, are recruited with each seasonal influenza vaccination.

This TCR came from a man aged 50 or older who received an inactivated influenza vaccine. This specimen consisted of non-naive T cells sorted from PBMCs, obtained roughly 2 weeks before vaccination.

The CDR3 loop reads CASSLGQGLMTQHF. In DNA form, the CDR3 reads TGTGCCAGCAGCTTAGGACAGGGACTCATGACCCAGCATTTT. V usage is TRBV5-8 and J usage is TRBJ1-5, with 8 bases lining up with TRBD1. The junction had 9 bases not matched to a gene; V was cut back by 2 bases and J by 11 bases. Per the germline V gene, CDR1 is SGHTS and CDR2 is YDEGEE. The CDR3 sequence is 14 residues long. The complete variable domain, with remaining parts taken from reference TRBV5-8 and TRBJ1-5, reads EAGVTQSPTHLIKTRGQQATLRCSPISGHTSVYWYQQALGLGLQFLLWYDEGEERNRGNFPPRFSGRQFPNYSSELNVNALELEDSALYLCASSLGQGLMTQHFGDGTRLSIL.